These 7 T cell receptor beta chains share one sample of origin, sequenced in a study of CDR3 diversity in severe acne. TCRdb independently ran MiXCR on the PCR reads; one entry per CDR3 protein. Seen here are some 84,000 distinct CDR3 sequences, roughly 52% observed once, and the top ten hold about a tenth. The specimen sequenced was blood. These receptors came from a male donor in good health, serving as a control.

This clonotype showed up just a few times. The chain combines TRBV18 with TRBJ2-2, with D hard to call. V lost 1 base and J 6 bases, leaving 6 bases between the germline ends. The germline CDR1 and CDR2 sequences are KGHSH and LQKENI. This CDR3 contains 13 residues. CDR3 nucleotides: TGTGCCAGCTCACCACAGAGAGCCGGGGAGCTGTTTTTT. Translating it yields CASSPQRAGELFF.

This clonotype was counted at least ten times. The genes are TRBV25-1 and TRBJ2-7; D unresolved. The CDR3 covers 13 residues. Trimming took 1 base from V and 3 from J, leaving 7 bases between them. Per germline, CDR1 MGHDK and CDR2 SYGVNS. This CDR3 reads CASSESIGYEQYF. In DNA form, the CDR3 reads TGTGCCAGCAGTGAATCAATAGGCTACGAGCAGTACTTC.

This clonotype was seen repeatedly, ten times or more. The chain combines TRBV7-3 with TRBJ2-3; D remains unclear. Germline V CDR1 and CDR2: SGHTA, FQGTGA. Trimming took off 2 bases at V and 10 bases at J, with 13 bases between the two ends. The CDR3 has 13 residues. The CDR3 spells CASSLDPPNAQYF. As DNA, the CDR3 is TGTGCCAGCAGCTTAGATCCACCTAATGCGCAGTATTTT.

V gene TRBV29-1 combines with J gene TRBJ1-3; D gene unclear. The CDR3 consists of 13 residues. Germline CDR1 reads SQVTM; CDR2 reads ANQGSEA. The V end lost 4 bases, the J end lost 5 bases, and 12 bases lay between the germline ends. The CDR3 reads CSVGQEERNTIYF. The CDR3 DNA sequence: TGCAGCGTTGGGCAGGAGGAAAGAAACACCATATATTTT.

The V call is TRBV5-6, the J call TRBJ1-4, with D possibly being TRBD1 (5 bases). V gave up 3 bases and J gave up 5 bases, with 8 bases separating them. This CDR3 region has 13 residues. Per germline, CDR1 SGHDT and CDR2 YYEEEE. CDR3 nucleotides: TGTGCCAGCAGCTGGGACCTCAATGAAAAACTGTTTTTT. It translates to CASSWDLNEKLFF.

The chain joins TRBV7-8 to TRBJ1-5, with D uncertain. The V end lost 1 base, the J end lost 3 bases, and 13 bases lay between the germline ends. The germline CDR1 and CDR2 sequences are SGHVS and FQNEAQ. The CDR3 spans 16 residues. This CDR3 reads CASSLEDPYVNQPQHF. CDR3 sequence (DNA): TGTGCCAGCAGCTTAGAAGATCCCTACGTCAATCAGCCCCAGCATTTT.

The rearrangement links TRBV5-1 to TRBJ1-6; no reliable D call. V shed 4 bases and J shed 10 bases, with 9 bases lying between them. There are 12 residues in the CDR3. Per the germline V gene, CDR1 is SGHRS and CDR2 is YFSETQ. CDR3: CASSTERSPLHF. CDR3 DNA: TGCGCCAGCAGCACTGAGCGATCACCCCTCCACTTT.